This paragraph reports one TCR beta chain. The antigen this receptor binds is unknown. Base qualities were left out, and no much larger clone turns up one base away. The sample's time point label, in plain terms: baseline before first vaccination. Vaccinee samples were obtained from the UK trials COV001 and COV002, which included a single-blind randomized controlled phase 2/3 trial of AZD1222 (ChAdOx1 nCoV-19) in healthy adults. For TCRbeta chain sequencing, PBMC samples from trial participants were taken at day 0 and at day 28 after the second dose. The sample is drawn from a study of T cell responses to AZD1222 COVID-19 vaccine (dated by TCRdb to the early 2020s). Broadly, across the study: AZD1222 recipients with second doses at about 4 weeks or about 12 weeks were pooled, because spike-specific TCR depth and breadth did not differ between schedules. TCR sequencing was performed for 230 to 250 trial participants, of whom around 210 were given two doses of AZD1222 and approximately 25 were given two doses of MenACWY control vaccine. Trial participants were enrolled by age into subgroups of 18-55, 56-69 and 70-plus years, and around 140, 26 and 57 TCR-sequenced participants, respectively, were included in these subgroups. What the work shows at the level of the full study, not this receptor alone: In the small 56-69-year group, the increase in depth fell short of significance, most likely because of low power. A significant rise in spike-specific TCR breadth and depth was observed after two AZD1222 doses relative to day 0 and relative to MenACWY recipients. Conclusions about previously exposed vaccinees are limited because only 6 or 7 AZD1222 recipients were SARS-CoV-2 seropositive at baseline. Epitopes outside the regions mutated in the B.1.351 and B.1.1.7 variants were reportedly recognized by nearly half of the unique spike-specific TCRs. The vaccine-associated CD4 TCRs covered the entire spike protein, and the dominant responses fell in regions 160-218 and 743-854. Participants were mostly white British, with more females than males. The authors suggested clonal diversity may have been underestimated. Because no day 14 peak-response samples were available, repertoires were characterized only after the peak T cell response.

The CDR3 regions of human TCRbeta chains were subjected to immunosequencing. Turning to the authors' computational methods: Repertoire TCRs were checked for matches against a reference library of SARS-CoV-2-specific TCRs that had been generated using the MIRA antigen-specificity platform. Breadth was defined as the fraction of unique TCRs that were SARS-CoV-2-associated. Depth was defined as the fraction of total T cells that were SARS-CoV-2-associated. Each spike-specific TCR was assigned to its reactive spike region and to a CD4 or CD8 class using the MIRA data. Log10-transformed breadth and depth values were compared by one-way ANOVA with Sidak's multiple comparisons tests. Entries here come from immuneACCESS through TCRdb and include only in-frame sequences with V and J called. Some clones fail to appear in such tables; in the studies checked, an unresolved V gene covers under half of the shortfall, and the cause of the remainder is unknown. Clonal size and the V and J genes are those of that table, whereas D and trimming came from the DNA. The sample contains 150,000 to 200,000 clones, 80% to 95% of them found a single time. Roughly 10% of the sample goes to the ten largest clones.

CDR1 and CDR2 are drawn from the germline V gene: LGHNA, YNFKEQ. From V the trimming removes 0 bases and from J it removes 5 bases, while the gene matches leave 8 bases of the junction unaccounted for. The CDR3 spans 16 residues, from the cysteine through the phenylalanine. Only CDR3 DNA is held: 48 bases, read in frame from base 1. Here the chain combines TRBV4-2 and TRBJ1-2; TRBD1 fits 8 bases in the junction. The receptor comes from an adult in good health. This material consisted of peripheral blood, taken on day 0 of AZD1222 vaccination. DNA sequence: TGTGCCAGCAGCCAAGACAGGGGGCAAAGAGAATATGGCTACACCTTC. It encodes CASSQDRGQREYGYTF.